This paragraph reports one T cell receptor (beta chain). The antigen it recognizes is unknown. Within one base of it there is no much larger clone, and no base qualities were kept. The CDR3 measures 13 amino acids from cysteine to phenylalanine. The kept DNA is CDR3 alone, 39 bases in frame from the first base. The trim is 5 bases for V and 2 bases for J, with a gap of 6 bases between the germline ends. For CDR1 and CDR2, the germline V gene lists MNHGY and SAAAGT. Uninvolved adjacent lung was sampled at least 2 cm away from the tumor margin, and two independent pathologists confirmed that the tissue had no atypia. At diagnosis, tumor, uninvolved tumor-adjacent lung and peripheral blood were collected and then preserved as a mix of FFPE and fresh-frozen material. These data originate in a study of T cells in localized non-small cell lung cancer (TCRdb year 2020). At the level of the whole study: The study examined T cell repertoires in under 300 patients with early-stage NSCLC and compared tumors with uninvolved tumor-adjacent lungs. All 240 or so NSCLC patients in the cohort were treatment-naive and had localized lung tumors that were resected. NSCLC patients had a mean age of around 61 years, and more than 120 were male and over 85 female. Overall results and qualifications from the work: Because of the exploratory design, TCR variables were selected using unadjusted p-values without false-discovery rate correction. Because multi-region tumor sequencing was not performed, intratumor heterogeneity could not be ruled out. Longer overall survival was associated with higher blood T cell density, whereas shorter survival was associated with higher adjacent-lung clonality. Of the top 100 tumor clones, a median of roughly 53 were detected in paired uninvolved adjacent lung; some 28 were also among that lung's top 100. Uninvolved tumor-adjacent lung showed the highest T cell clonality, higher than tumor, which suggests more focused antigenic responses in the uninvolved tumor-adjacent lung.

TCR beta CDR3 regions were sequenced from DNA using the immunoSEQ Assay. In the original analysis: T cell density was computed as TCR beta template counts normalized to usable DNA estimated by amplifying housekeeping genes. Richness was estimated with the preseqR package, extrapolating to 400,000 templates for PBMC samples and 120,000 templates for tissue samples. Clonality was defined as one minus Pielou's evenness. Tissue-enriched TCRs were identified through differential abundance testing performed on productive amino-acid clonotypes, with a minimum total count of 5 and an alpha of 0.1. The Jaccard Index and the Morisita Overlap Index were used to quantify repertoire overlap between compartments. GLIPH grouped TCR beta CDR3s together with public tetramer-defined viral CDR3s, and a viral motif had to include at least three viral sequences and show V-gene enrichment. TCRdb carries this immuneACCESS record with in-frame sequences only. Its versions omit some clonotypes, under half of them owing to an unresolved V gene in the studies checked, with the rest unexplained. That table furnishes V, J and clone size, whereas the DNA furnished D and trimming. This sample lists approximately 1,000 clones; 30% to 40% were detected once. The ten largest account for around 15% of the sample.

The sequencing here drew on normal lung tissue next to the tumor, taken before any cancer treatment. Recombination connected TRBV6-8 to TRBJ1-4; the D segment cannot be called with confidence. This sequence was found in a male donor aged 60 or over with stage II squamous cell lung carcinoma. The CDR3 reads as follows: CASSPWTNEKLFF. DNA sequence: TGTGCCAGCAGTCCCTGGACTAATGAAAAACTGTTTTTT.